What follows describes a single T cell receptor beta chain. The PCR employed 60 Vbeta primers together with 13 Jbeta primers. The table came from immunoSEQ multiplex PCR; TCRdb's copy has only in-frame clones and leaves some out. The repertoire holds under 200,000 clones, 70% to 80% seen once, with roughly 1.3% in the top ten. This specimen comes from a study of cytomegalovirus exposure and HLA in healthy donors. V trimming: 7 bases; J trimming: 8 bases; junction bases outside the gene matches: 12. CDR3 length equals 15 residues. CDR1 and CDR2 from the germline V gene are SGDLS and YYNGEE. The chain links TRBV9 to TRBJ2-1, with 10 bases fitting TRBD1. Input material: PBMCs. This receptor was identified in a woman in her forties or fifties in good health and CMV-seronegative. This chain's CDR3 is CASAEGGQGFHEQFF. In DNA, the CDR3 is TGTGCCAGCGCGGAGGGGGGACAGGGGTTCCATGAGCAGTTCTTC. Full variable domain (rest looked up from reference TRBV9 and TRBJ2-1): DSGVTQTPKHLITATGQRVTLRCSPRSGDLSVYWYQQSLDQGLQFLIQYYNGEERAKGNILERFSAQQFPDLHSELNLSSLELGDSALYFCASAEGGQGFHEQFFGPGTRLTVL.